This T cell receptor (beta chain) originates from a study of response to subunit inactivated influenza vaccine. Comments on this clonotype: Its target is not known.

One entry per CDR3 protein, called by TCRdb with MiXCR from the RT-PCR reads. The top ten hold approximately 6.5% of the sample, which has hundreds of thousands of distinct CDR3 sequences, about 15% seen once. The study, taken as a whole, reports: It was suggested by the authors that few new T cells are recruited by each seasonal influenza vaccination.

Trimming stripped 6 bases from V and 9 bases from J, with 15 bases between. Germline CDR1 KGHDR, CDR2 SFDVKD. The CDR3 loop spans 13 amino acids. The sequenced sample was PBMCs from blood, obtained approximately 15 days before vaccination. This TCR came from a man in his fifties who received an inactivated influenza vaccine. This sequence joins TRBV24-1 and TRBJ2-3; D may be TRBD2 (6 bases). This CDR3 reads CATSPAGTETQYF. In nucleotides, the CDR3 is TGTGCCACCAGTCCCGCGGGGACTGAGACGCAGTATTTT.